This entry lists 12 T cell receptor beta chains sequenced from one sample in a study of cytotoxic CD8 clonotypes in ibrutinib-treated CLL. Profiled with immunoSEQ multiplex PCR; TCRdb holds only in-frame clones, not every one. The sample has roughly 130,000 clones, roughly three quarters seen once; the top ten hold about 13%. Material: PBMCs, obtained after 12 months of ibrutinib treatment. The receptors originated from a human donor with chronic lymphocytic leukemia.

This clone appeared a few times. The V gene is TRBV4-2, the J gene TRBJ2-2; D ambiguous. V was shortened by 4 bases and J by 10 bases, with 13 bases between the two germline ends. CDR3 length: 13 residues. CDR1 and CDR2 from the germline V gene are LGHNA and YNFKEQ. The CDR3 reads CASSPRRGEELFF. The DNA for the CDR3 is TGTGCCAGCAGCCCTAGACGTGGGGAGGAGCTGTTTTTT.

The chain carries TRBV30 and TRBJ1-2, with 8 bases matching TRBD1. The germline gives CDR1 GTSNPN, CDR2 SVGIG (reference sequence). Trimming removed 3 bases from V and 4 bases from J; junction bases left unmatched: 16. The CDR3 runs to 17 residues. The DNA for the CDR3 is TGTGCCTGGAGAGGGGGGACAGGCAACCCGAATTTCTATGGCTACACCTTC. This gives the protein CAWRGGTGNPNFYGYTF.

The rearrangement links TRBV6-5 to TRBJ2-1; D is perhaps TRBD2 (5 bases). V gave up 5 bases and J gave up 10 bases, with 15 bases separating them. The germline V gene has CDR1 MNHEY and CDR2 SVGAGI. The length of the CDR3 is 13 residues. The CDR3 protein is CASSTGLRREQFF. CDR3 in DNA: TGTGCCAGCAGTACCGGACTGCGGAGGGAGCAGTTCTTC.

The chain links TRBV21-1 to TRBJ1-5. TRBV21-1 is marked as a pseudogene. The CDR3 totals 17 residues. CDR3 coding DNA: TGTGCCAGCAGCAAAGCGCCGCAGGGCGGGGGAAATCAGCCCCAGCATTTT. It yields the protein CASSKAPQGGGNQPQHF.

This clone is labeled as large. The rearrangement uses TRBV4-1 and TRBJ1-2; maybe TRBD1 (5 bases). The ends were cut back, 0 bases at V and 5 bases at J, with 13 bases in the middle. This CDR3 comprises 15 residues. The germline V gene encodes CDR1 MGHRA and CDR2 YSYEKL. CDR3: CASSQDLGLEYGYTF. The DNA of the CDR3 is TGCGCCAGCAGCCAAGATCTGGGACTCGAATATGGCTACACCTTC.

This chain joins TRBV25-1 and TRBJ1-3; no definite D call. Deletions cut 2 bases from V and 0 bases from J, with 8 bases between. The CDR3 sequence is 15 residues long. Germline V gene lookup returns CDR1 MGHDK and CDR2 SYGVNS. The CDR3 DNA reads as TGTGCCAGCAGTGAACCCCGGGGCTCTGGAAACACCATATATTTT. Translating it yields CASSEPRGSGNTIYF. Combining the CDR3 with reference TRBV25-1 and TRBJ1-3 gives the whole variable domain EADIYQTPRYLVIGTGKKITLECSQTMGHDKMYWYQQDPGMELHLIHYSYGVNSTEKGDLSSESTVSRIRTEHFPLTLESARPSHTSQYLCASSEPRGSGNTIYFGEGSWLTVV.

This clone appeared once. The chain links TRBV5-1 to TRBJ2-7; D is unclear. From germline, CDR1 is SGHRS and CDR2 YFSETQ. Between the trimmed V and J ends, which lost 0 bases and 2 bases, there was a span of 12 bases. This CDR3 spans 15 amino acids. CDR3 protein: CASSLAPGNPYEQYF. CDR3 in DNA: TGCGCCAGCAGCTTGGCCCCGGGTAACCCCTACGAGCAGTACTTC.

The rearrangement joins TRBV28 to TRBJ2-7; D gene unclear. Trimming took off 6 bases at V and 5 bases at J, with 23 bases between the two ends. Per the germline V gene, CDR1 is MDHEN and CDR2 is SYDVKM. The CDR3 runs to 16 residues. CDR3 DNA: TGTGCCAGCAGAACACCAGGACGGCCGTCTTCCAACGAGCAGTACTTC. This translates into CASRTPGRPSSNEQYF.

This clone appeared a single time. The genes are TRBV7-2 and TRBJ2-7; 7 bases are shared with TRBD2. The CDR3 runs 13 residues. J lost 3 bases, V lost 10 bases, and 9 bases had no gene match. The germline V gene has CDR1 SGHTA and CDR2 FQGNSA. CDR3 DNA: TGTGCCACCCGGAGGACTAGTATCTACGAGCAGTACTTC. It is translated as CATRRTSIYEQYF.

V usage is TRBV4-3 and J usage is TRBJ2-1; D uncertain. The germline V gene has CDR1 LGHNA and CDR2 YSLEER. The CDR3 is made up of 14 amino acids. The V gene lost 0 bases and the J gene lost 6 bases, with 9 bases spanning the gap. The CDR3 region is CASSQDIGPNEQFF. For the CDR3, the DNA is TGCGCCAGCAGCCAAGATATCGGGCCCAATGAGCAGTTCTTC.

The chain has TRBV7-6 and TRBJ2-2; D gene ambiguous. V was trimmed by 2 bases and J by 6 bases, leaving 4 bases between them. Looked up from germline, CDR1 is SGHVS and CDR2 is FNYEAQ. This CDR3 spans 12 amino acids. CDR3 region: CASSLYPGELFF. DNA of the CDR3: TGTGCCAGCAGCTTATACCCCGGGGAGCTGTTTTTT.

This clone was found a few times. This chain connects TRBV5-6 to TRBJ2-7; D not resolved. Germline-derived CDR1 and CDR2 are SGHDT and YYEEEE. Between the trimmed V and J ends, which lost 4 bases and 4 bases, there was a span of 9 bases. The CDR3 runs to 12 residues. Written as DNA, the CDR3 is TGTGCCAGCAGCCGAACCTTATACGAGCAGTACTTC. Its translation is CASSRTLYEQYF. Full variable domain (remainder filled in from reference TRBV5-6 and TRBJ2-7): DAGVTQSPTHLIKTRGQQVTLRCSPKSGHDTVSWYQQALGQGPQFIFQYYEEEERQRGNFPDRFSGHQFPNYSSELNVNALLLGDSALYLCASSRTLYEQYFGPGTRLTVT.